The T cell receptor (beta chain) under discussion was sequenced for a study of CD8 T cells in Susac syndrome. Random hexamers were used to reverse transcribe about 0.5 to 1 ug of RNA. TCRdb itself ran the immunoSEQ multiplex PCR reads through MiXCR, one entry per CDR3 protein. Here the sample spans some 150,000 distinct CDR3 sequences, 94% being singletons. The CDR3 extends over 16 amino acids. The V gene end was trimmed by 4 bases and the J gene end by 4 bases; junction bases not matched to a gene: 8. Germline-derived CDR1 and CDR2 are SGHRS and YFSETQ. The chain recombines TRBV5-1 with TRBJ1-2; 12 bases match TRBD1. This TCR was recovered from a human donor in good health. Input material: CD4+ T cells from PBMCs. CDR3 sequence: CASSPGTGGVSYGYTF. The CDR3 bases are TGCGCCAGCAGCCCAGGGACAGGGGGCGTGAGCTATGGCTACACCTTC.